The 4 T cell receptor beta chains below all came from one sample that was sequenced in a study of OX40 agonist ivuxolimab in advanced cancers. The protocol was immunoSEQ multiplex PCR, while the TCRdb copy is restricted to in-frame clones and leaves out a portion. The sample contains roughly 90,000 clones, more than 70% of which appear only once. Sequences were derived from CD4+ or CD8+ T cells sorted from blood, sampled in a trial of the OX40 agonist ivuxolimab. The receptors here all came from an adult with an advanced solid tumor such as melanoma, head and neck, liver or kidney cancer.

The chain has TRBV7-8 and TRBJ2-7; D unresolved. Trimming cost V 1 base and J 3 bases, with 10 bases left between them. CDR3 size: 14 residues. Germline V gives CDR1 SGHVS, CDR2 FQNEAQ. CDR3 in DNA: TGTGCCAGCAGCTTAGGACTGGGCAACTACGAGCAGTACGTC. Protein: CASSLGLGNYEQYV.

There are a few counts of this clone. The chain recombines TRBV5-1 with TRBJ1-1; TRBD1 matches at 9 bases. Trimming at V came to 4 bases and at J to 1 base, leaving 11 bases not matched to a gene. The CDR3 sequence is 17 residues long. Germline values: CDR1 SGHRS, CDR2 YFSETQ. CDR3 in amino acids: CASSLITGGLENTEAFF. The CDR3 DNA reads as TGCGCCAGCAGCCTTATTACAGGGGGCTTAGAGAACACTGAAGCTTTCTTT.

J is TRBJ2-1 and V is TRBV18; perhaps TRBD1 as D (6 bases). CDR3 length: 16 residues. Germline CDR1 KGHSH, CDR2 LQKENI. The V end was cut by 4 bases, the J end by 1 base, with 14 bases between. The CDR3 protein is CASSQAGTSSYNEQFF. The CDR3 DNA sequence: TGTGCCAGCTCACAGGCCGGGACATCATCCTACAATGAGCAGTTCTTC.

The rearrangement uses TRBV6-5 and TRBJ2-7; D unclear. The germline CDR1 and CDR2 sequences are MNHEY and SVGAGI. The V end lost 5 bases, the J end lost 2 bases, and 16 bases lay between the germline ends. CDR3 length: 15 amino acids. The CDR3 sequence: CASSGRHAQTYEQYF. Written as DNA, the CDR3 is TGTGCCAGCAGTGGGCGACACGCACAGACCTACGAGCAGTACTTC.